The TCR beta chain under discussion was sequenced for a study of T-cell reconstitution after alpha-beta-depleted transplantation in children. Preparation of the TCRbeta library used unique molecular identifiers. Via MiXCR, TCRdb re-called the PCR reads, giving one row per CDR3 protein. The sample has hundreds of thousands of distinct CDR3 sequences; around a sixth are singletons. Trimming shortened V by 7 bases and J by 0 bases, and 9 bases separated the two germline ends. CDR3 length: 13 amino acids. The chain recombines TRBV12-3 or TRBV12-4 with TRBJ1-1; D is ambiguous. The sequencing here drew on PBMCs from the stem cell graft donor, taken from the stem cell graft. This clonotype was sampled from a human donor who donated a stem cell graft to a child with acute myeloid leukemia. The CDR3 region is CASTWRVNTEAFF. CDR3 bases: TGTGCCAGCACCTGGAGGGTGAACACTGAAGCTTTCTTT.